A single sample gave rise to the 18 T cell receptor beta chains below, sequenced in a study of beta chain features in type 1 diabetes. No antigen has been identified for these receptors. Expressed TCRB transcripts were sequenced, since all the RNA that had been isolated was reverse transcribed. The method was immunoSEQ multiplex PCR; TCRdb's version includes in-frame clones alone and lacks a portion of them. The data hold 310,000 or so clones, with about 15% observed a single time. Whole-study findings and limits: Shortening that was moderate but significant affected the TCRB CDR3s of Type 1 diabetes patients in all four CD4+ subsets.

The sequencing sample was made of naive CD4+ T cells from blood. The receptors derive from a man aged 18 to 29 with type 1 diabetes.

This clone showed up just a few times. The chain is built from TRBV29-1 and TRBJ2-1; TRBD2 matches 7 bases. CDR1 is SQVTM, CDR2 ANQGSEA, per germline. The CDR3 sequence is 12 residues long. CDR3 bases: TGCACCGTGACGGGGAGGGGCAATGAGCAGTTCTTC. This gives the protein CTVTGRGNEQFF.

This clone was seen more than once but under ten times. CDR3 coding DNA: TGTGCCAGCTCACCAGGCAACCTTGAAGCTTTCTTT. This gives the protein CASSPGNLEAFF. The V gene is TRBV18, the J gene TRBJ1-1; the D is unclear. This CDR3 has 12 residues. With 2 bases removed from V and 7 bases from J, the gap between germline ends came to 8 bases. Germline V gene sequence: CDR1 KGHSH, CDR2 LQKENI.

This clone was seen more than once but under ten times. This chain joins TRBV10-3 and TRBJ2-5; TRBD1 matches 8 bases. This CDR3 has 18 residues. With V trimmed by 4 bases and J by 0 bases, 13 bases remained unmatched. CDR1 is ENHRY, CDR2 SYGVKD, per germline. The CDR3 spells CAISGWPRDRRYQETQYF. CDR3 sequence (DNA): TGTGCCATCAGTGGATGGCCTCGGGACAGGAGATACCAAGAGACCCAGTACTTC.

This clone occurred a few times. In this CDR3 the conserved last residue, phenylalanine or tryptophan, is missing, so a read error is likely. The DNA is left out, because the CDR3 cannot be placed on it with certainty; the CDR3 is given as TCRdb lists it. The gene calls are TRBV12-2 and TRBJ1-2. TRBV12-2 is noted as a pseudogene. The CDR3 length is 13 residues, termini included. The CDR3 is CASRLGRKRGQVY.

In this sample, this clone turned up a few times. The chain uses TRBV7-2 and TRBJ2-1; 12 nucleotides line up with TRBD2. CDR3 size: 16 residues. Germline CDR1 SGHTA, CDR2 FQGNSA. V trimming: 3 bases; J trimming: 8 bases; junction bases outside the gene matches: 8. CDR3 DNA: TGTGCCAGCAGCTTTCCTAGCGGGGGGGCTCTCCATGAGCAGTTCTTC. Translating it yields CASSFPSGGALHEQFF.

This clone was recorded a few times. This chain connects TRBV7-6 to TRBJ2-5, with TRBD1 as a possible D gene (5 bases). From germline, CDR1 is SGHVS and CDR2 FNYEAQ. This CDR3 comprises 14 residues. V was pared by 1 base and J by 2 bases, with 8 bases between. The CDR3 reads CASSLGQGQETQYF. CDR3 sequence (DNA): TGTGCCAGCAGCTTAGGTCAGGGACAAGAGACCCAGTACTTC.

The chain combines TRBV6-5 with TRBJ2-7; 7 positions match TRBD2. CDR3 size: 15 residues. From germline, CDR1 is MNHEY and CDR2 SVGAGI. V lost 2 bases, J lost 1 base, and 5 bases stayed unmatched. The CDR3, as DNA: TGTGCCAGCAGTTACCACGTGGGGGGGTCCTACGAGCAGTACTTC. Its translation is CASSYHVGGSYEQYF.

This rearrangement joins TRBV18 to TRBJ2-6, with D perhaps TRBD1 (6 bases). Trimming pared 1 base from V and 0 bases from J, leaving 13 bases between. Germline V gene sequence: CDR1 KGHSH, CDR2 LQKENI. CDR3 length equals 18 residues. CDR3 in amino acids: CASSPLGAVVSGANVLTF. In DNA form, the CDR3 reads TGTGCCAGCTCACCACTGGGGGCTGTCGTCTCTGGGGCCAACGTCCTGACTTTC. Based on the CDR3 plus reference TRBV18 and TRBJ2-6, the full variable domain is NAGVMQNPRHLVRRRGQEARLRCSPMKGHSHVYWYRQLPEEGLKFMVYLQKENIIDESGMPKERFSAEFPKEGPSILRIQQVVRGDSAAYFCASSPLGAVVSGANVLTFGAGSRLTVL.

This rearrangement joins TRBV6-6 to TRBJ2-4, with D possibly matching TRBD1 (5 bases). Germline V gene sequence: CDR1 MNHNY, CDR2 SVGAGI (reference sequence). With 8 bases removed from V and 5 bases from J, the gap between germline ends came to 16 bases. This CDR3 is 14 amino acids long. This chain's CDR3 is CASQLMARENIQYF. The CDR3 coding sequence is TGTGCCAGCCAGTTAATGGCCAGGGAAAACATTCAGTACTTC.

This clone was observed a handful of times. This sequence joins TRBV11-2 and TRBJ2-1; 9 nucleotides line up with TRBD2. The CDR3 is made up of 18 amino acids. From germline, CDR1 is SGHAT and CDR2 FQNNGV. Unmatched junction bases numbered 13, after V lost 1 base and J lost 6 bases. In DNA form, the CDR3 reads TGTGCCAGCAGCTTAGTAGTGGGGGGTAGCGGGAGAGTCAATGAGCAGTTCTTC. Its translation: CASSLVVGGSGRVNEQFF.

This clone was counted between two and nine times. The rearrangement joins TRBV6-1 to TRBJ2-3; 10 bases agree with TRBD1. V lost 6 bases to trimming and J lost 4 bases; unmatched junction nucleotides: 7. This CDR3 region has 15 residues. Germline values: CDR1 MNHNS, CDR2 SASEGT. CDR3 in amino acids: CASRAGQGFADTQYF. CDR3 DNA sequence: TGTGCCAGCAGAGCGGGACAGGGGTTCGCAGATACGCAGTATTTT.

V is TRBV30 and J is TRBJ1-4, with 7 bases lining up with TRBD1. The V gene's germline CDR1 is GTSNPN and CDR2 SVGIG (reference sequence). The V segment lost 3 bases and the J segment 4 bases; nucleotides outside the gene matches: 2. The CDR3 loop spans 13 amino acids. CDR3 in amino acids: CAWRRDSNEKLFF. For the CDR3, the DNA is TGTGCCTGGAGACGGGACAGTAATGAAAAACTGTTTTTT.

The chain combines TRBV15 with TRBJ2-1; 9 positions agree with TRBD2. This CDR3 spans 15 amino acids. Germline V gives CDR1 LNHNV, CDR2 YYDKDF (reference sequence). The ends lost 2 bases at V and 1 base at J; junction bases unmatched: 0. The CDR3 nucleotides read TGTGCCACCAGCAGACTAGCGGGGTCCTACAATGAGCAGTTCTTC. Encoded protein: CATSRLAGSYNEQFF.

This chain joins TRBV7-9 and TRBJ2-5, with D unresolved. From germline, CDR1 is SEHNR and CDR2 FQNEAQ (reference sequence). The V end was cut by 4 bases, the J end by 4 bases, with 13 bases between. The CDR3 consists of 14 residues. DNA for the CDR3: TGTGCCAGCAGCTCGGGTTCGATCCGAGAGACCCAGTACTTC. Its protein product is CASSSGSIRETQYF.

The chain joins TRBV19 to TRBJ2-7; perhaps TRBD1 as D (5 bases). Germline V gene data show CDR1 as LNHDA and CDR2 as SQIVND (reference sequence). V was shortened by 4 bases and J by 4 bases, with 11 bases between the two germline ends. CDR3 length: 13 residues. CDR3 DNA sequence: TGTGCCAGTAGTAAGGGGCGGTCGTACGAGCAGTACTTC. Encoded protein: CASSKGRSYEQYF.

The chain employs TRBV5-4 and TRBJ1-2, with 7 bases identical to TRBD1. V lost 4 bases, J lost 8 bases, and 11 bases stayed unmatched. CDR1 and CDR2 (germline): SGHNT, YYREEE (reference sequence). This CDR3 spans 14 amino acids. The CDR3 nucleotides are TGTGCCAGCAGCGGAGCTGGACAGGTCCGAGGCTACACCTTC. Its translation is CASSGAGQVRGYTF.

This clone has more than one count but fewer than ten. The chain joins TRBV10-3 to TRBJ1-4; 7 nucleotides agree with TRBD1. This CDR3 contains 13 residues. Germline values: CDR1 ENHRY, CDR2 SYGVKD. The junction had 6 bases not matched to a gene; V was cut back by 6 bases and J by 8 bases. CDR3 sequence (DNA): TGTGCCATCAGCGACAGGGAAGGGGAAAAACTGTTTTTT. It is translated as CAISDREGEKLFF.

The CDR3 DNA sequence: TGTGCCAGCAGTACCTACAGGGCTGGGGCCAACGTCCTGACTTTC. It codes for CASSTYRAGANVLTF. The genes are TRBV28 and TRBJ2-6; weak D call: TRBD1 (6 bases). V was cut by 5 bases and J by 2 bases, with 10 bases left in between. The CDR3 is made up of 15 amino acids. Germline V gene sequence: CDR1 MDHEN, CDR2 SYDVKM.